This T cell receptor (beta chain) was profiled in a study of cytomegalovirus exposure and HLA in healthy donors. As for the study in general: Earlier, 100 million to 130 million unique TCR beta sequences were recovered from approximately 180 million T cells by an analysis. General study results and limits: Most TCR sequences showed up rarely, but some public TCRs showed up in many donors.

With 6 bases clipped from V and 5 bases from J, the junction kept 14 bases outside the gene matches. This CDR3 comprises 16 residues. Germline loops: CDR1 MNHEY, CDR2 SMNVEV (reference sequence). 60 Vbeta and 13 Jbeta primers were used in PCR. TCRdb's copy holds only in-frame clones and misses some; the assay was immunoSEQ multiplex PCR. This sample has some 150,000 clones, with 60% to 85% found just once. This clone was observed once. As yet, its antigen is unknown. Specimen: PBMCs. The receptor's source is a man in his late teens or twenties in good health and CMV-seronegative. The rearrangement joins TRBV27 to TRBJ2-7; 9 bases line up with TRBD2. This CDR3 is CASSRSIAGVKNEQYF. CDR3 nucleotide sequence: TGTGCCAGCAGCCGAAGTATAGCGGGAGTAAAGAACGAGCAGTACTTC.